Shown below are 19 T cell receptor beta chains from a single sample sequenced in a study of blood T cell repertoires in COVID-19. Data came from immunoSEQ multiplex PCR; TCRdb stores just in-frame clones and leaves some out. The sample has 310,000 or so clones, around nine tenths seen once. Input material: peripheral blood. Source of these receptors: a woman aged 50 to 60 with active or convalescent COVID-19.

This sequence joins TRBV30 and TRBJ1-6; unclear D gene. This CDR3 is built from 16 residues. Trimming left V 1 base short and J 0 bases short, with 10 bases between. Germline CDR1 GTSNPN, CDR2 SVGIG (reference sequence). The DNA of the CDR3 is TGTGCCTGGAGTGCAAACACGTACTCCTATAATTCACCCCTCCACTTT. This sequence encodes CAWSANTYSYNSPLHF.

The chain links TRBV7-2 to TRBJ1-3, with a tentative D call TRBD1 (5 bases). The CDR3 spans 15 residues. With 1 base removed from V and 3 bases from J, the gap between germline ends came to 10 bases. CDR1 and CDR2 (germline): SGHTA, FQGNSA. The chain's CDR3 is CASSLVSGVGNTIYF. The CDR3 coding sequence is TGTGCCAGCAGCTTAGTATCGGGGGTTGGAAACACCATATATTTT.

The rearrangement joins TRBV12-3 or TRBV12-4 to TRBJ2-7; a weak D match, TRBD1 (5 bases). Trimming cost V 4 bases and J 2 bases, with 6 bases left between them. CDR3 size: 12 residues. CDR3 nucleotide sequence: TGTGCCAGCAGTTGGACACCCTACGAGCAGTACTTC. Its protein product is CASSWTPYEQYF.

This rearrangement joins TRBV27 to TRBJ1-6; D is uncertain. Germline CDR1 reads MNHEY; CDR2 reads SMNVEV (reference sequence). V was shortened by 4 bases and J by 0 bases, with 16 bases between the two germline ends. This CDR3 spans 18 amino acids. This CDR3 reads CASSSLYSLSSYNSPLHF. CDR3 nucleotides: TGTGCCAGCAGTTCACTATATAGTCTGAGCTCCTATAATTCACCCCTCCACTTT.

The V gene is TRBV9, the J gene TRBJ2-5, with 9 bases lining up with TRBD1. The CDR3 sequence is 15 residues long. Per the germline V gene, CDR1 is SGDLS and CDR2 is YYNGEE. Trimming took 3 bases from V and 1 from J; bases not matched to a gene: 4. The CDR3 sequence: CASSGQGGTQETQYF. In DNA form, the CDR3 reads TGTGCCAGCAGCGGACAGGGGGGGACCCAAGAGACCCAGTACTTC.

The chain is built from TRBV11-2 and TRBJ2-1, with D possibly TRBD2 on 5 matching bases. The V gene's germline CDR1 is SGHAT and CDR2 FQNNGV. This CDR3 spans 18 amino acids. Trimming left V 0 bases short and J 6 bases short, with 21 bases between. The chain's CDR3 is CASSLDNDPSRDFNEQFF. In nucleotides, the CDR3 is TGTGCCAGCAGCTTAGATAATGATCCTAGCCGCGACTTCAATGAGCAGTTCTTC.

The J gene is TRBJ1-1, the V gene TRBV30; D is ambiguous. This CDR3 spans 14 amino acids. Trimming removed 3 bases from V and 4 bases from J, with 15 bases in between. Germline CDR1 and CDR2: GTSNPN and SVGIG (reference sequence). The chain's CDR3 is CAWSASSLGTEAFF. The CDR3 DNA reads as TGTGCCTGGAGCGCCTCCTCACTCGGCACTGAAGCTTTCTTT.

The CDR3 reads CASSVEPGFEKLFF. In DNA, the CDR3 is TGTGCCAGCAGCGTAGAGCCAGGGTTTGAAAAACTGTTTTTT. This chain joins TRBV9 and TRBJ1-4; D might be TRBD1 (5 bases). From germline, CDR1 is SGDLS and CDR2 YYNGEE. With 0 bases removed from V and 7 bases from J, the gap between germline ends came to 10 bases. The CDR3 has 14 amino acids.

The V gene is TRBV5-8, the J gene TRBJ2-7, with a possible D match to TRBD2 (6 bases). Deletions cut 1 base from V and 3 bases from J, with 26 bases between. The CDR3 is 19 residues long. CDR1 is SGHTS, CDR2 YDEGEE, per germline. In DNA, the CDR3 is TGTGCCAGCAGCTTGCGAGCCGGGACTCTTGCCCTACTCGGCTACGAGCAGTACTTC. It translates to CASSLRAGTLALLGYEQYF.

V and J are TRBV30 and TRBJ2-2, with D hard to call. V lost 1 base and J lost 3, with 6 bases in between. Germline V gene data show CDR1 as GTSNPN and CDR2 as SVGIG (reference sequence). The CDR3 runs 13 residues. CDR3 region: CAWSERYTGELFF. As DNA, the CDR3 is TGTGCCTGGAGTGAGCGTTACACCGGGGAGCTGTTTTTT.

The count of this clone is one. J is TRBJ1-6 and V is TRBV7-8; 7 bases are shared with TRBD1. J was trimmed by 4 bases and V by 5 bases; bases with no gene match: 5. The CDR3 extends over 15 amino acids. CDR1 SGHVS and CDR2 FQNEAQ come from the germline V gene. The CDR3, as DNA: TGTGCCAGCAGCCTCCGACAGGGTTATAATTCACCCCTCCACTTT. It specifies CASSLRQGYNSPLHF.

The chain employs TRBV11-2 and TRBJ2-7; D uncertain. Germline V gene lookup returns CDR1 SGHAT and CDR2 FQNNGV. Between the trimmed V and J ends, which lost 1 base and 3 bases, there was a span of 13 bases. This CDR3 is built from 15 residues. The CDR3 DNA sequence: TGTGCCAGCAGCTTAGGGCCCTTGAACCACTACGAGCAGTACTTC. Amino acid sequence: CASSLGPLNHYEQYF.

A word on this clone: Other DNA sequences within the sample encode an identical CDR3. The CDR3: CASSLTGGLTYEQYF. The CDR3 coding sequence is TGTGCCAGCAGCCTAACGGGGGGTTTGACCTACGAGCAGTACTTC. The rearrangement links TRBV27 to TRBJ2-7, with 7 bases that match TRBD2. The ends lost 6 bases at V and 2 bases at J; junction bases unmatched: 10. This CDR3 is 15 amino acids long. Germline lookup yields CDR1 MNHEY and CDR2 SMNVEV (reference sequence).

This chain uses TRBV3-1 (or the pseudogene TRBV3-2) with TRBJ2-5; a weak D match, TRBD2 (6 bases). Germline values: CDR1 LGHDT, CDR2 YNNKEL (reference sequence). With 0 bases removed from V and 9 bases from J, the gap between germline ends came to 14 bases. The CDR3 is made up of 14 amino acids. The CDR3, as DNA: TGTGCCAGCAGCCAAGAAGGACACGGCGGGGCCCAGTACTTC. It is translated as CASSQEGHGGAQYF.

The gene calls are TRBV5-1 and TRBJ1-4, with a weak D call TRBD1 (5 bases). CDR1 and CDR2 (germline): SGHRS, YFSETQ. This CDR3 is built from 14 residues. Trimming cost V 0 bases and J 5 bases, with 8 bases left between them. DNA of the CDR3: TGCGCCAGCAGCTTGGCAGGGAGGAATGAAAAACTGTTTTTT. Encoded protein: CASSLAGRNEKLFF. The whole variable domain, remainder taken from reference TRBV5-1 and TRBJ1-4, is KAGVTQTPRYLIKTRGQQVTLSCSPISGHRSVSWYQQTPGQGLQFLFEYFSETQRNKGNFPGRFSGRQFSNSRSEMNVSTLELGDSALYLCASSLAGRNEKLFFGSGTQLSVL.

The chain employs TRBV10-3 and TRBJ2-1; D is perhaps TRBD2 (6 bases). CDR3 length equals 15 residues. With 4 bases removed from V and 1 base from J, the gap between germline ends came to 11 bases. Germline V lookup: CDR1 ENHRY, CDR2 SYGVKD. As DNA, the CDR3 is TGTGCCATCAGTGTGGGCGGGGAATCCTACAATGAGCAGTTCTTC. Its protein is CAISVGGESYNEQFF.

This clone was counted only a few times. The genes are TRBV6-2 or TRBV6-3 and TRBJ1-1, with D perhaps TRBD1 (6 bases). Trimming cost V 6 bases and J 3 bases, with 11 bases left between them. The CDR3 consists of 13 residues. Germline V gene data show CDR1 as MNHEY and CDR2 as SVGEGT. CDR3 sequence reads: CASSDRYDTEAFF. The CDR3 bases are TGTGCCAGCAGCGACAGGTATGACACTGAAGCTTTCTTT.

The chain couples TRBV10-3 to TRBJ2-1; 9 bases are shared with TRBD2. Germline CDR1 is ENHRY and CDR2 is SYGVKD. The CDR3 length is 14 residues. V gave up 6 bases and J gave up 4 bases; unmatched junction bases: 4. The CDR3 sequence: CAIRAGGGYNEQFF. DNA for the CDR3: TGTGCCATCAGAGCGGGGGGTGGGTACAATGAGCAGTTCTTC.

The chain's CDR3 is CASSFGTRGAAETQYF. CDR3 in DNA: TGTGCCAGCAGCTTCGGGACGCGGGGGGCCGCAGAGACCCAGTACTTC. The rearrangement uses TRBV7-2 and TRBJ2-5; 8 bases are a match to TRBD2. J lost 4 bases, V lost 3 bases, and 10 bases had no gene match. The CDR3 is made up of 16 amino acids. Germline V CDR1 and CDR2: SGHTA, FQGNSA.